The 29 T cell receptor beta chains in this list originate from one sample, sequenced in a study of graft-versus-host responses after intestinal transplantation. No antigens are known for them. This table comes from immunoSEQ multiplex PCR, and its TCRdb copy is limited to in-frame clones, with some not included. The repertoire has more than 65,000 clones, just under 95% of them found once; the top ten carry roughly 0.39%. The material sequenced was unstimulated CD8+ T cells sorted from spleen or lymph node cells, taken before transplant. The origin of the receptors is a human donor who was the organ donor for an intestinal transplant.

This clone appeared a single time. The chain has TRBV19 and TRBJ1-5; 9 bases line up with TRBD1. Germline V CDR1 and CDR2: LNHDA, SQIVND (reference sequence). CDR3 length equals 17 residues. V was clipped by 5 bases and J by 6 bases; unmatched bases: 14. CDR3 DNA: TGTGCCAGTAGTCCGGGACAGGGCGAAAGGTATTTTCAGCCCCAGCATTTT. Translating gives CASSPGQGERYFQPQHF. Together with reference TRBV19 and TRBJ1-5, the CDR3 gives the full variable domain: DGGITQSPKYLFRKEGQNVTLSCEQNLNHDAMYWYRQDPGQGLRLIYYSQIVNDFQKGDIAEGYSVSREKKESFPLTVTSAQKNPTAFYLCASSPGQGERYFQPQHFGDGTRLSIL.

This chain uses TRBV19 with TRBJ2-1; TRBD1 might be the D (6 bases). CDR1 is LNHDA and CDR2 is SQIVND in the germline V gene (reference sequence). Deletions cut 7 bases from V and 2 bases from J, with 15 bases between. CDR3 length equals 15 residues. CDR3: CASTPTGTPYNEQFF. The CDR3, as DNA: TGTGCCAGTACTCCTACAGGGACCCCCTACAATGAGCAGTTCTTC.

This chain connects TRBV5-1 to TRBJ1-1; a weak D match, TRBD1 (6 bases). This CDR3 comprises 15 residues. Germline lookup yields CDR1 SGHRS and CDR2 YFSETQ. V was shortened by 0 bases and J by 5 bases, with 14 bases between the two germline ends. Written as DNA, the CDR3 is TGCGCCAGCAGCTTGGTCCCAGCAGGGGTTACTGAAGCTTTCTTT. Residues: CASSLVPAGVTEAFF.

The chain joins TRBV5-1 to TRBJ2-1; D is perhaps TRBD2 (5 bases). From germline, CDR1 is SGHRS and CDR2 YFSETQ. V gave up 9 bases and J gave up 9 bases, with 16 bases separating them. This CDR3 has 12 residues. In DNA form, the CDR3 reads TGCGCCACCCGAGGGCCGGGGATTGAGCAGTTCTTC. Translated, it gives CATRGPGIEQFF.

The chain links TRBV28 to TRBJ1-1; the D is unclear. This CDR3 is built from 14 residues. The V end was cut by 2 bases, the J end by 0 bases, with 7 bases between. CDR1 is MDHEN, CDR2 SYDVKM, per germline. This CDR3 reads CASSLEQMNTEAFF. CDR3 nucleotide sequence: TGTGCCAGCAGTTTAGAACAGATGAACACTGAAGCTTTCTTT.

The chain uses TRBV19 and TRBJ2-1; 10 bases map to TRBD1. The CDR3 spans 14 residues. The germline CDR1 and CDR2 sequences are LNHDA and SQIVND (reference sequence). Unmatched junction bases numbered 5, after V lost 6 bases and J lost 6 bases. CDR3 loop: CASRFGTGVNEQFF. CDR3 nucleotide sequence: TGTGCCAGTAGGTTCGGGACAGGGGTCAATGAGCAGTTCTTC.

CDR3 residues: CASSEGTGGMTSYEQYF. CDR3 coding DNA: TGCGCCAGCAGTGAGGGGACAGGTGGAATGACCTCCTACGAGCAGTACTTC. This chain joins TRBV10-2 and TRBJ2-7, with 8 bases lining up with TRBD1. The CDR3 sequence is 17 residues long. J was trimmed by 0 bases and V by 2 bases; bases with no gene match: 9. The germline V gene has CDR1 WSHSY and CDR2 SAAADI.

The rearrangement links TRBV6-5 to TRBJ2-1; TRBD2 agrees at 8 bases. The V and J ends lost 6 bases and 14 bases, in that order; junction bases with no gene match: 6. Germline lookup yields CDR1 MNHEY and CDR2 SVGAGI. There are 11 residues in the CDR3. DNA for the CDR3: TGTGCCAGCAGCTACGGGACTAGTAAGTTCTTC. Translated, it gives CASSYGTSKFF.

The V call is TRBV19, the J call TRBJ2-3; TRBD2 matches 7 bases. The CDR3 contains 13 residues. Germline loops: CDR1 LNHDA, CDR2 SQIVND (reference sequence). Trimming took 6 bases from V and 1 from J; bases not matched to a gene: 1. The CDR3 DNA sequence: TGTGCCAGTAGGGGAGGGGGCACAGATACGCAGTATTTT. Protein sequence: CASRGGGTDTQYF.

The chain couples TRBV4-2 to TRBJ1-6, with D possibly being TRBD1 (6 bases). Germline V CDR1 and CDR2: LGHNA, YNFKEQ. The V and J ends lost 1 base and 9 bases respectively, with 13 bases between them. The CDR3 totals 15 residues. This CDR3 is CASSQGRTDSSPLHF. The CDR3 bases are TGTGCCAGCAGCCAAGGGAGGACAGATTCTTCACCCCTCCACTTT.

CDR3 residues: CASSLGLAGSGELFF. DNA for the CDR3: TGTGCCAGCAGCTTAGGACTAGCGGGGTCCGGGGAGCTGTTTTTT. J is TRBJ2-2 and V is TRBV13, with 10 bases aligning to TRBD2. The V segment lost 0 bases and the J segment 6 bases; nucleotides outside the gene matches: 1. Germline CDR1 and CDR2: PRHDT and FYEKMQ (reference sequence). The CDR3 extends over 15 amino acids.

This clone was found once. The chain combines TRBV5-6 with TRBJ2-1; 8 bases are a match to TRBD2. V dropped 4 bases and J dropped 4; count of bases not matched to a gene: 10. Germline CDR1 SGHDT, CDR2 YYEEEE. The CDR3 is 16 amino acids. CDR3 nucleotide sequence: TGTGCCAGCAGCCCGGGGGGGGGAAGCGCATACAATGAGCAGTTCTTC. It translates to CASSPGGGSAYNEQFF.

The chain is built from TRBV14 and TRBJ2-7; the match to TRBD2 covers 12 bases. V dropped 5 bases and J dropped 4; count of bases not matched to a gene: 3. This CDR3 has 14 residues. Per germline, CDR1 SGHDN and CDR2 FVKESK. This CDR3 reads CASSGLAGIYEQYF. The DNA for the CDR3 is TGTGCCAGCAGCGGACTAGCGGGGATATACGAGCAGTACTTC.

V and J are TRBV5-8 and TRBJ1-3; no clear D. The CDR3 consists of 15 residues. V was pared by 5 bases and J by 0 bases, with 12 bases between. Germline CDR1 and CDR2: SGHTS and YDEGEE. The CDR3 here is CASSSTPSSGNTIYF. CDR3 DNA sequence: TGTGCCAGCAGTTCGACACCGAGCTCTGGAAACACCATATATTTT.

The chain has TRBV11-1 and TRBJ2-7; tentatively, D is TRBD1 (6 bases). The V end lost 5 bases, the J end lost 0 bases, and 11 bases lay between the germline ends. This CDR3 region has 14 residues. The V gene's germline CDR1 is SGHAT and CDR2 FQDESV (reference sequence). This CDR3 is CASSHLTGSYEQYF. Here the CDR3 DNA reads TGTGCCAGCAGCCACCTGACAGGCTCCTACGAGCAGTACTTC. Full variable domain (rest looked up from reference TRBV11-1 and TRBJ2-7): EAEVAQSPRYKITEKSQAVAFWCDPISGHATLYWYRQILGQGPELLVQFQDESVVDDSQLPKDRFSAERLKGVDSTLKIQPAELGDSAMYLCASSHLTGSYEQYFGPGTRLTVT.

This chain links TRBV7-2 with TRBJ2-3; the match to TRBD1 covers 8 bases. The V gene's germline CDR1 is SGHTA and CDR2 FQGNSA. The CDR3 is made up of 15 amino acids. Trimming removed 4 bases from V and 1 base from J; junction bases left unmatched: 4. CDR3 DNA sequence: TGTGCCAGCAGCTCTCAGACAGGGGGCACAGATACGCAGTATTTT. Translation gives CASSSQTGGTDTQYF.

V and J are TRBV7-6 and TRBJ1-2, with D perhaps TRBD1 (6 bases). The CDR3 spans 15 residues. Trimming stripped 5 bases from V and 4 bases from J, with 17 bases between. Germline CDR1 reads SGHVS; CDR2 reads FNYEAQ. CDR3 region: CASSPGQLPSYGYTF. CDR3 DNA sequence: TGTGCCAGCAGCCCCGGACAGCTACCATCCTATGGCTACACCTTC.

This clone was picked up one time. The chain is built from TRBV7-8 and TRBJ2-7; 7 bases align to TRBD1. In germline, CDR1 is SGHVS, CDR2 FQNEAQ. The CDR3 consists of 16 residues. The J segment lost 0 bases and the V segment lost 4 bases, leaving 9 bases of the junction unmatched. The CDR3: CASSYPSDRPSYEQYF. The CDR3 nucleotides read TGTGCCAGCAGCTACCCCTCGGACAGGCCCTCCTACGAGCAGTACTTC.

The rearrangement links TRBV2 to TRBJ1-5, with a possible D match to TRBD1 (5 bases). The CDR3 sequence is 14 residues long. Trimming pared 7 bases from V and 0 bases from J, leaving 10 bases between. The germline V gene encodes CDR1 SNHLY and CDR2 FYNNEI. CDR3 protein: CASTGGGSNQPQHF. The CDR3 DNA sequence: TGTGCCAGCACGGGGGGGGGTAGCAATCAGCCCCAGCATTTT. Full variable domain (outside the CDR3, taken from reference TRBV2 and TRBJ1-5): EPEVTQTPSHQVTQMGQEVILRCVPISNHLYFYWYRQILGQKVEFLVSFYNNEISEKSEIFDDQFSVERPDGSNFTLKIRSTKLEDSAMYFCASTGGGSNQPQHFGDGTRLSIL.

The gene calls are TRBV27 and TRBJ1-6; 10 nucleotides agree with TRBD1. The germline gives CDR1 MNHEY, CDR2 SMNVEV (reference sequence). J gave up 15 bases and V 2 bases, and 4 bases lay outside the gene matches. The CDR3 runs to 13 residues. The CDR3 loop reads CASSLPDRGLLHF. The CDR3 bases are TGTGCCAGCAGTTTACCCGACAGGGGGCTCCTCCACTTT.

The J gene is TRBJ2-7, the V gene TRBV6-6; 8 bases agree with TRBD2. Germline V gives CDR1 MNHNY, CDR2 SVGAGI (reference sequence). This CDR3 has 12 residues. With 5 bases clipped from V and 5 bases from J, the junction kept 2 bases outside the gene matches. CDR3 region: CASSLTSDEQYF. The CDR3 region has the DNA TGTGCCAGCAGTCTGACTAGCGACGAGCAGTACTTC.

The V call is TRBV4-2, the J call TRBJ1-2, with unresolved D. Trimming took 0 bases from V and 6 from J, leaving 8 bases between them. The CDR3 length is 13 residues. CDR1 LGHNA and CDR2 YNFKEQ come from the germline V gene. This CDR3 is CASSQDQVNGYTF. The CDR3, as DNA: TGTGCCAGCAGCCAAGATCAGGTAAATGGCTACACCTTC.

This chain uses TRBV14 with TRBJ1-4; 7 bases line up with TRBD1. CDR3 size: 16 residues. Germline V gene lookup returns CDR1 SGHDN and CDR2 FVKESK. V trimming: 0 bases; J trimming: 5 bases; junction bases outside the gene matches: 6. CDR3 sequence (DNA): TGTGCCAGCAGCCAAGATCCGGGACAGCCGAATGAAAAACTGTTTTTT. This codes for CASSQDPGQPNEKLFF.

The genes are TRBV6-5 and TRBJ2-2; the match to TRBD2 covers 10 bases. This CDR3 spans 16 amino acids. V lost 3 bases to trimming and J lost 4 bases; unmatched junction nucleotides: 5. From germline, CDR1 is MNHEY and CDR2 SVGAGI. The CDR3 DNA sequence: TGTGCCAGCAGTTATAGCGGGGGGACGATCACCGGGGAGCTGTTTTTT. Translated: CASSYSGGTITGELFF.

The chain joins TRBV9 to TRBJ2-5; weak D call: TRBD2 (5 bases). This CDR3 comprises 15 residues. Trimming pared 3 bases from V and 5 bases from J, leaving 17 bases between. CDR1 is SGDLS, CDR2 YYNGEE, per germline. The CDR3 DNA is TGTGCCAGCAGCGCCCCGGACGGGGAATGGGAGACCCAGTACTTC. This codes for CASSAPDGEWETQYF.

The rearrangement joins TRBV1 to TRBJ1-5; TRBD1 reflects the table's D call only, with no check against the DNA. TRBV1 is described as a pseudogene. The CDR3 loop spans 15 amino acids. As DNA, the CDR3 is TGCACCAGCAGCCAAGAGACAGCCCTCAATCAGCCCCAGCATTTT. This codes for CTSSQETALNQPQHF.

This chain connects TRBV6-1 to TRBJ2-2; 8 bases map to TRBD2. This CDR3 comprises 18 residues. The V gene's germline CDR1 is MNHNS and CDR2 SASEGT. The junction had 16 bases not matched to a gene; V was cut back by 4 bases and J by 6 bases. For the CDR3, the DNA is TGTGCCAGCAGTGCGAGGCGGGGGGCCGGCCTGGGGCCCGGGGAGCTGTTTTTT. Amino acids: CASSARRGAGLGPGELFF.

The genes are TRBV27 and TRBJ2-7; TRBD1 matches at 9 bases. J lost 1 base, V lost 1 base, and 2 bases had no gene match. From germline, CDR1 is MNHEY and CDR2 SMNVEV (reference sequence). The CDR3 runs 15 residues. The CDR3 bases are TGTGCCAGCAGTTTATGGGGGACAGGGTCCTACGAGCAGTACTTC. Encoded protein: CASSLWGTGSYEQYF.

The chain has TRBV29-1 and TRBJ1-2; D perhaps matches TRBD1 (6 bases). Germline V lookup: CDR1 SQVTM, CDR2 ANQGSEA. V dropped 0 bases and J dropped 7 bases, with 9 bases sitting between them. The CDR3 spans 12 residues. The DNA for the CDR3 is TGCAGCGTTGAAGAGGGGGCCCCTGGCTACACCTTC. Translated, it gives CSVEEGAPGYTF.